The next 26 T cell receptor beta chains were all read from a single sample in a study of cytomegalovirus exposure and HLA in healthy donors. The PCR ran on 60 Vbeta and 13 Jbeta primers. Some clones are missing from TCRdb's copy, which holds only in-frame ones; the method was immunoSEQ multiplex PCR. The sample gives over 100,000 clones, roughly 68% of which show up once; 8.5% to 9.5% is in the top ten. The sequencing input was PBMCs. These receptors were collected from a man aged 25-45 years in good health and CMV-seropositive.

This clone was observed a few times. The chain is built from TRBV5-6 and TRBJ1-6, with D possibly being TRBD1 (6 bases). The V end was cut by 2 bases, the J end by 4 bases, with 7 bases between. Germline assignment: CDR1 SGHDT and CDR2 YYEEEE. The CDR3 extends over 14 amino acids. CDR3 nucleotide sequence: TGTGCCAGCAGCTTTGGACAGTATAATTCACCCCTCCACTTT. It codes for CASSFGQYNSPLHF.

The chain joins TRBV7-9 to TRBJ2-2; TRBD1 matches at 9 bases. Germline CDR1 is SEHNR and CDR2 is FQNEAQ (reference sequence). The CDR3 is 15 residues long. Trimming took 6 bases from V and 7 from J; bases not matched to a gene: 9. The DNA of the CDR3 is TGTGCCAGCAGAAGACCGGGACAGGGTTACGGGGAGCTGTTTTTT. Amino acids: CASRRPGQGYGELFF.

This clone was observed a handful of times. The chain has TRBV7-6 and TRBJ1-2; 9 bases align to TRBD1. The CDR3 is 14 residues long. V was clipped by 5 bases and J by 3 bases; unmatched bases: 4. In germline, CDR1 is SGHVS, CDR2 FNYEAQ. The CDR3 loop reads CASSLTGGDYGYTF. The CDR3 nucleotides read TGTGCCAGCAGCCTGACAGGGGGGGACTATGGCTACACCTTC.

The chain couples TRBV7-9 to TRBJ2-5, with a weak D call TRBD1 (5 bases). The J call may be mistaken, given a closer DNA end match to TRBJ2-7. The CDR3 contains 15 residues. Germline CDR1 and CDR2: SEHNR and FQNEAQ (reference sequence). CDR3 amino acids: CASSLEGPGLGEQYF. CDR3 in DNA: TGTGCCAGCAGCTTAGAAGGTCCAGGGTTGGGCGAGCAGTACTTC.

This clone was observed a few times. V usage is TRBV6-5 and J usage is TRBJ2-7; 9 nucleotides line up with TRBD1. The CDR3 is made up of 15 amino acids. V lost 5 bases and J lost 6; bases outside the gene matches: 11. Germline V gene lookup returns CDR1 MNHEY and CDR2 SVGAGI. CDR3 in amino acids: CASSRVPGQGGEQYF. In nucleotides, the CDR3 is TGTGCCAGCAGTCGGGTTCCGGGACAGGGCGGCGAGCAGTACTTC.

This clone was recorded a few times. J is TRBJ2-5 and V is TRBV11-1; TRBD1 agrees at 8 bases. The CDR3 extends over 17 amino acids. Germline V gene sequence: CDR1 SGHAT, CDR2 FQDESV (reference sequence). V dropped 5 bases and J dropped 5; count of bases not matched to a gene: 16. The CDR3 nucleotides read TGTGCCAGCAGCCCACTAGTTGGGACAGGAGACTCGGAGACCCAGTACTTC. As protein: CASSPLVGTGDSETQYF.

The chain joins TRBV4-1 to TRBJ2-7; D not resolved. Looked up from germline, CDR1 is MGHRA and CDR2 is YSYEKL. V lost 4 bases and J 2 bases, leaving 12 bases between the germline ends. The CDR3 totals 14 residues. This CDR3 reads CASSPRSVTYEQYF. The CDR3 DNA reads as TGCGCCAGCAGCCCAAGGAGCGTTACCTACGAGCAGTACTTC.

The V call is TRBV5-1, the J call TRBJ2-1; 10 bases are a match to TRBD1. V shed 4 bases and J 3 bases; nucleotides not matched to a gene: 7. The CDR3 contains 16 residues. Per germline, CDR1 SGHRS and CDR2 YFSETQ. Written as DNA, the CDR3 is TGCGCCAGCAGCCGAGGACAGGGGGTAGGCTACAATGAGCAGTTCTTC. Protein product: CASSRGQGVGYNEQFF. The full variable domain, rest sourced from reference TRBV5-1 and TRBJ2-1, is KAGVTQTPRYLIKTRGQQVTLSCSPISGHRSVSWYQQTPGQGLQFLFEYFSETQRNKGNFPGRFSGRQFSNSRSEMNVSTLELGDSALYLCASSRGQGVGYNEQFFGPGTRLTVL.

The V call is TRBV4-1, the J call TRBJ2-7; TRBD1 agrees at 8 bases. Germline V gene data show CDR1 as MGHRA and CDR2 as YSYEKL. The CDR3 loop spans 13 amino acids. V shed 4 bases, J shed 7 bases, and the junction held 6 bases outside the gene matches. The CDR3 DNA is TGCGCCAGCAGCCTCACGGACAGGGAGGAGCAGTACTTC. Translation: CASSLTDREEQYF.

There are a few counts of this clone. CDR3 in DNA: TGTGCCAGCAGCTTAGGGGCGCGTGACACTGAAGCTTTCTTT. Translation gives CASSLGARDTEAFF. V gene TRBV7-2 combines with J gene TRBJ1-1; D unclear. CDR3 size: 14 residues. The ends were cut back, 1 base at V and 3 bases at J, with 9 bases in the middle. Per germline, CDR1 SGHTA and CDR2 FQGNSA.

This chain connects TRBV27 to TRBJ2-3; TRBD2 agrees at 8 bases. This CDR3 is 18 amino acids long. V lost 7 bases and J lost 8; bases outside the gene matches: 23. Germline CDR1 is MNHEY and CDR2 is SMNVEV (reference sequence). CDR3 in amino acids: CASTGVANSGIKGATQYF. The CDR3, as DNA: TGTGCCAGCACCGGGGTGGCCAATAGCGGGATAAAAGGGGCTACGCAGTATTTT.

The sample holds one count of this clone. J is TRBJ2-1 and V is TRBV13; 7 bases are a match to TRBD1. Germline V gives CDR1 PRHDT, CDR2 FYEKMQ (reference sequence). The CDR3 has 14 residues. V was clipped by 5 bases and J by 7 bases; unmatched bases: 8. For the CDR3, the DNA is TGTGCCAGCAGCCCAAGGGACAGCAGAAATGAGCAGTTCTTC. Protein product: CASSPRDSRNEQFF.

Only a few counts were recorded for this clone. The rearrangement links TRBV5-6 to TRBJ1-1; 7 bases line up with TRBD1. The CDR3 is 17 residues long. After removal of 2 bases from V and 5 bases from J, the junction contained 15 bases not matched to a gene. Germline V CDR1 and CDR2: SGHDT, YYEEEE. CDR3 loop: CASSFWLWGAGGTEAFF. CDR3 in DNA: TGTGCCAGCAGCTTTTGGCTGTGGGGGGCAGGGGGTACTGAAGCTTTCTTT.

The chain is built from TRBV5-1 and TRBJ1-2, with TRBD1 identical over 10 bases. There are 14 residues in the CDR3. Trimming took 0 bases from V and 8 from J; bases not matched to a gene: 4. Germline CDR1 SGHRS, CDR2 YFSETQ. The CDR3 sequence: CASSLGQGAGGYTF. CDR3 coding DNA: TGCGCCAGCAGCTTGGGACAGGGGGCTGGGGGCTACACCTTC.

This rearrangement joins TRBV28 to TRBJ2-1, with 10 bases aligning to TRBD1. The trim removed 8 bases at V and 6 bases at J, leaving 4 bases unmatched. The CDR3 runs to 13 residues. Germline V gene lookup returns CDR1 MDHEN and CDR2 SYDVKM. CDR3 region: CASEDRGSNEQFF. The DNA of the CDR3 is TGTGCCAGCGAGGACAGGGGGAGCAATGAGCAGTTCTTC. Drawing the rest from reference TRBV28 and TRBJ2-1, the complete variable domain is DVKVTQSSRYLVKRTGEKVFLECVQDMDHENMFWYRQDPGLGLRLIYFSYDVKMKEKGDIPEGYSVSREKKERFSLILESASTNQTSMYLCASEDRGSNEQFFGPGTRLTVL.

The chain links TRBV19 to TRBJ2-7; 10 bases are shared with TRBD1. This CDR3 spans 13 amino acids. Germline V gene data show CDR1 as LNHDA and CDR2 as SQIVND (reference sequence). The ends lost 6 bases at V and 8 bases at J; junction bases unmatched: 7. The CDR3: CASRGQGGGKQYF. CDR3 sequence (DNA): TGTGCCAGTAGAGGACAGGGGGGCGGTAAGCAGTACTTC. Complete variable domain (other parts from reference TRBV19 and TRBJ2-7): DGGITQSPKYLFRKEGQNVTLSCEQNLNHDAMYWYRQDPGQGLRLIYYSQIVNDFQKGDIAEGYSVSREKKESFPLTVTSAQKNPTAFYLCASRGQGGGKQYFGPGTRLTVT.

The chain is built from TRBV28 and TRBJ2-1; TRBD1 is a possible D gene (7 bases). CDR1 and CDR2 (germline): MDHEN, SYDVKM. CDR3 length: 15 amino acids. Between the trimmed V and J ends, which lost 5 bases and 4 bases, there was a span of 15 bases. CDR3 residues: CASSVPGGLYNEQFF. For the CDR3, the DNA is TGTGCCAGCAGTGTTCCAGGGGGGCTGTACAATGAGCAGTTCTTC. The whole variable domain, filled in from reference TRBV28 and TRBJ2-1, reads DVKVTQSSRYLVKRTGEKVFLECVQDMDHENMFWYRQDPGLGLRLIYFSYDVKMKEKGDIPEGYSVSREKKERFSLILESASTNQTSMYLCASSVPGGLYNEQFFGPGTRLTVL.

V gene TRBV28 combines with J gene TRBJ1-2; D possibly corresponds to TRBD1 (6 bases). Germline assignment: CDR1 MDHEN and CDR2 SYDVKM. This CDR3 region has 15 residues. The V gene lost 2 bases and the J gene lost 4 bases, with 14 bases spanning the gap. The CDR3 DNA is TGTGCCAGCAGTTTAGGGGTACAGGGTCGCTATGGCTACACCTTC. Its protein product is CASSLGVQGRYGYTF.

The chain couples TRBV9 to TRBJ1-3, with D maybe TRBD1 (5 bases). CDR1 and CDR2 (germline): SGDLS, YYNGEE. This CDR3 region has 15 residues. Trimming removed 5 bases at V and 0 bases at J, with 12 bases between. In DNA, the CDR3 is TGTGCCAGCAGTTACAGGCAAAGCTCTGGAAACACCATATATTTT. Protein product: CASSYRQSSGNTIYF.

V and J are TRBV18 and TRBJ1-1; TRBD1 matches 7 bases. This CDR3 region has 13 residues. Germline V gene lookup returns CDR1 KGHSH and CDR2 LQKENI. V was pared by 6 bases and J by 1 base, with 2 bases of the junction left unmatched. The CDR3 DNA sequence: TGTGCCAGCTCGCGGACAGGGAACACTGAAGCTTTCTTT. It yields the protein CASSRTGNTEAFF.

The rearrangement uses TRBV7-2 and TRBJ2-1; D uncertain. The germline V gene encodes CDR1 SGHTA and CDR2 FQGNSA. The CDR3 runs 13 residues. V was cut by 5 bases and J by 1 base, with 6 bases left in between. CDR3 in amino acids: CASSQTSYNEQFF. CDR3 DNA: TGTGCCAGCAGCCAAACATCCTACAATGAGCAGTTCTTC.

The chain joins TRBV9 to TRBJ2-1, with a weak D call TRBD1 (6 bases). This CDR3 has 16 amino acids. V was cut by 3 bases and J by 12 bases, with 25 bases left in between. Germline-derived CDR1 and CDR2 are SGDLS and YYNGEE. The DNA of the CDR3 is TGTGCCAGCAGCGCCAAACGGGACACCTACCGAAATCCGCAGTTCTTC. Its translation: CASSAKRDTYRNPQFF.

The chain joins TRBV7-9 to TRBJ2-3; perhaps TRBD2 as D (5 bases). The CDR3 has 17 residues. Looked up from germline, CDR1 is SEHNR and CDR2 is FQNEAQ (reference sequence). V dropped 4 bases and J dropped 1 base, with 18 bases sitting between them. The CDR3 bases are TGTGCCAGCAGCTCGCTAGGCTTTTCCGGGGGCACAGATACGCAGTATTTT. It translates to CASSSLGFSGGTDTQYF.

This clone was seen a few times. CDR3 nucleotide sequence: TGTGCCAGCTCACCCACCCCGGCAGGCCTCTCTGGAAACACCATATATTTT. Translating it yields CASSPTPAGLSGNTIYF. This rearrangement joins TRBV18 to TRBJ1-3, with D unclear. The CDR3 runs 17 residues. Trimming took off 3 bases at V and 0 bases at J, with 15 bases between the two ends. CDR1 is KGHSH and CDR2 is LQKENI in the germline V gene.

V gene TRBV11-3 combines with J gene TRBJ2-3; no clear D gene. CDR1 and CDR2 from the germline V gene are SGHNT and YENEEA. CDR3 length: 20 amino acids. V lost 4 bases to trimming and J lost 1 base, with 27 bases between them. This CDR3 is CASSSREGYLSGARTDTQYF. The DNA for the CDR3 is TGTGCCAGCAGCTCGCGTGAAGGCTACTTATCGGGTGCGCGCACAGATACGCAGTATTTT.

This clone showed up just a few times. CDR3 amino acids: CASSLGTLLNTEAFF. The DNA of the CDR3 is TGTGCCAGCAGCTTAGGGACACTACTGAACACTGAAGCTTTCTTT. The V gene is TRBV11-2, the J gene TRBJ1-1; a possible D gene is TRBD1 (5 bases). V was trimmed by 1 base and J by 0 bases, leaving 9 bases between them. The CDR3 has 15 amino acids. Germline CDR1 and CDR2: SGHAT and FQNNGV.